This TCR beta chain stems from a study of blood T cell repertoires in COVID-19. Study-level information: Sites across the United States, Italy and Spain contributed samples from acute and convalescent COVID-19. T cells, B-cell-depleted T cells, or PBMCs provided the cDNA or gDNA that served as material.

It was during active infection that Seattle patients were enrolled and then longitudinally followed. V gave up 6 bases and J gave up 2 bases, with 25 bases separating them. CDR1 and CDR2 from the germline V gene are MDHEN and SYDVKM. The CDR3 runs 18 residues. How the authors handled the data: The assay estimated nucleated cells by amplifying reference gene primers. Sequencing was performed with immunoSEQ multiplex PCR; in TCRdb, only in-frame clones are kept and a portion is missing. V and J calls and clone size are those listed in that table; D and trimming were worked out from the DNA. The sample contains about 150,000 clones, 70% to 90% of which appear only once.

This clonotype was obtained from a woman older than 75 with COVID-19, enrolled during active disease. Sequencing was performed on peripheral blood. V and J are TRBV28 and TRBJ1-1; no firm D call. The CDR3 DNA sequence: TGTGCCAGCAGGCGACCAATACTCACAGCCGACGGCAACACTGAAGCTTTCTTT. It translates to CASRRPILTADGNTEAFF.